This record looks at one T cell receptor beta chain sequence and its context. Trimming cost V 5 bases and J 12 bases; bases outside gene matches: 7. Per the germline V gene, CDR1 is GTSNPN and CDR2 is SVGIG (reference sequence). The CDR3 length is 12 residues. This specimen belongs to a study of shared clonotypes between healthy human individuals. Genomic DNA of every subset was divided equally among multiple immunoSEQ plates. In replicate PCRs of sorted subsets, roughly 200 ng DNA, roughly 27,000 T cell genomes, was used. Profiled with immunoSEQ multiplex PCR; TCRdb holds only in-frame clones, not every one. This sample has roughly 1,600,000 clones, with around 98.5% found just once.

The source is a man aged 25 to 45 in good health. Input material: naive CD4+ T cells sorted from blood. Subset denoted: CD45RA+ positively selected. This sequence joins TRBV30 and TRBJ2-7; 13 nucleotides align to TRBD2. The CDR3 spells CAWSRTSGRGYF. CDR3 in DNA: TGTGCCTGGTCTAGGACTAGCGGGAGAGGGTACTTC.